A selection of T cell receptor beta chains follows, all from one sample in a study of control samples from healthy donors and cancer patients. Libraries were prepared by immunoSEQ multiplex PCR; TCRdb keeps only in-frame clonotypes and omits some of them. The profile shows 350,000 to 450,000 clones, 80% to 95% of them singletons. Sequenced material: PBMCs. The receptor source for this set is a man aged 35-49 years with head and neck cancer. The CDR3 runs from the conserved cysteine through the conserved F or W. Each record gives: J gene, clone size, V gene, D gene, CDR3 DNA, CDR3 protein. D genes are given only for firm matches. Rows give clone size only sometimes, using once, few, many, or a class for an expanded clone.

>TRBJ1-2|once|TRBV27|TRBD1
TGTGCCAGCAGTCCTATGGGACAGGGGGCCAACTATGGCTACACCTTC
CASSPMGQGANYGYTF
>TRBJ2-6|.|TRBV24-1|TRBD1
TGTGCCACCAGTCAGGGACAGGGGAGCTCTGGGGCCAACGTCCTGACTTTC
CATSQGQGSSGANVLTF
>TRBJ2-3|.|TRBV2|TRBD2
TGTGCCAGGCGGGGACGGGAGGGGCGAGGCACAGATACGCAGTATTTT
CARRGREGRGTDTQYF
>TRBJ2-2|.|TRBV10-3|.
TGTGCCATCAGGGGAGGCCCTAACACCGGGGAGCTGTTTTTT
CAIRGGPNTGELFF
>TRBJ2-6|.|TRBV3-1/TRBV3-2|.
TGTGCCAGCAGCCTGGTGGCAGGGGTATCCTCTGGGGCCAACGTCCTGACTTTC
CASSLVAGVSSGANVLTF
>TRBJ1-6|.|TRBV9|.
TGTGCCAGCAGCGAAATCGGGGTGGGTTCACCCCTCCACTTT
CASSEIGVGSPLHF
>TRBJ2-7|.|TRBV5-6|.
TGTGCCAGCAGCTTGGTGTCGAGCTACGAGCAGTACTTC
CASSLVSSYEQYF
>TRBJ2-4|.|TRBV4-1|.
TGCGCCAGCAGCCCAGTAGGTCAGGGGGGCGACATTCAGTACTTC
CASSPVGQGGDIQYF
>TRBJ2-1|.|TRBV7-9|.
TGTGCCAGCAGCTTAGGACAGGGAGGTGTAGGGCAGTTCTTC
CASSLGQGGVGQFF
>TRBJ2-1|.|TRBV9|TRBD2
TGTGCCAGCAGCTTCCAGACTAGCGGGAGGGCCGGGGATGAGCAGTTCTTC
CASSFQTSGRAGDEQFF
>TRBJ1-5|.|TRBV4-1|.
TGCGCCAGCAGCCAAGGGCCTGTTGTGGCCGATCAGCCCCAGCATTTT
CASSQGPVVADQPQHF
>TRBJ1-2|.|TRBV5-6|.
TGTGCCAGCAGCGACGGCGAGCTTTATGGCTACACCTTC
CASSDGELYGYTF
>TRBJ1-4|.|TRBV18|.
TGTGCCAGCTCACCGACAGATGCCGAAAAACTGTTTTTT
CASSPTDAEKLFF
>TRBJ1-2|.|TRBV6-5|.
TGTGCCAGCAGCGGCTCGGGGTGGTATGGCTACACCTTC
CASSGSGWYGYTF
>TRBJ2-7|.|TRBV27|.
TGTGCCAGCAGACCGTTCAGGCTTAACTCCTACGAGCAGTACTTC
CASRPFRLNSYEQYF
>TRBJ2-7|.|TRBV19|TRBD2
TGTGCCAGTAGTACGCTAGCGGGATCACGATCCTACGAGCAGTACTTC
CASSTLAGSRSYEQYF
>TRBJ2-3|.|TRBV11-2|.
TGTGCCAGCAGCGTTACACCTCGTCTTCTGACAGATACGCAGTATTTT
CASSVTPRLLTDTQYF
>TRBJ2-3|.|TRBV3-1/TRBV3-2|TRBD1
TGTGCCAGCAGCCAGGGGACAGCAGATACGCAGTATTTT
CASSQGTADTQYF
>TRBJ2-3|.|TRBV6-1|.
TGTGCCAGCAGTGAAAGGCAGCGCACAGATACGCAGTATTTT
CASSERQRTDTQYF